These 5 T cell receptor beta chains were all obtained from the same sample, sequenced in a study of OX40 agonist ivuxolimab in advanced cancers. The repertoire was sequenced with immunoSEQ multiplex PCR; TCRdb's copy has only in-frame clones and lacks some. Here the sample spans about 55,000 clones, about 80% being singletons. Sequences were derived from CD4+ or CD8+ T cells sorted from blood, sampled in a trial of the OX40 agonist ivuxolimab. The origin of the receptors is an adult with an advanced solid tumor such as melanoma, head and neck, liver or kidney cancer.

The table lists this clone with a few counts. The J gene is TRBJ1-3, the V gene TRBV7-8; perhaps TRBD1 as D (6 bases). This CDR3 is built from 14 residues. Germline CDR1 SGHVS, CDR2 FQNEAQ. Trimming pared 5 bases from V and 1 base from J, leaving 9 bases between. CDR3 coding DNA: TGTGCCAGCAGCCTAACAGGGTCTGGAAACACCATATATTTT. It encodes CASSLTGSGNTIYF.

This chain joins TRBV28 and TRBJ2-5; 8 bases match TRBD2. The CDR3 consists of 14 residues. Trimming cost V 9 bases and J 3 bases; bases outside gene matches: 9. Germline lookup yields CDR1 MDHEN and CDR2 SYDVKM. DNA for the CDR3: TGTGCCAGTTCAGACCTAGCGGGCAAAGAGACCCAGTACTTC. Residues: CASSDLAGKETQYF. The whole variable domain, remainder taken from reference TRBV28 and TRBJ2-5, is DVKVTQSSRYLVKRTGEKVFLECVQDMDHENMFWYRQDPGLGLRLIYFSYDVKMKEKGDIPEGYSVSREKKERFSLILESASTNQTSMYLCASSDLAGKETQYFGPGTRLLVL.

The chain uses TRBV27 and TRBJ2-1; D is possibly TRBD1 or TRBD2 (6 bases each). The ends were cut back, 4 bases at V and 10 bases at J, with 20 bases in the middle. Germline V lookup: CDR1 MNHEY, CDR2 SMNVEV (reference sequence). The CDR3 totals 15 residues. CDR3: CASSWGAAGFREQFF. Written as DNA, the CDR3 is TGTGCCAGCAGTTGGGGGGCAGCAGGGTTTAGGGAGCAGTTCTTC.

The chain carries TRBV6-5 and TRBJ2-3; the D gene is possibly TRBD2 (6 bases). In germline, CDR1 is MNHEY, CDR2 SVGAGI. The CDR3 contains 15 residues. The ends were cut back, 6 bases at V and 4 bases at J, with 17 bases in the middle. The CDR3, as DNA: TGTGCCAGCAGCCGGGCGGGGACCCCCCCAGATACGCAGTATTTT. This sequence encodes CASSRAGTPPDTQYF.

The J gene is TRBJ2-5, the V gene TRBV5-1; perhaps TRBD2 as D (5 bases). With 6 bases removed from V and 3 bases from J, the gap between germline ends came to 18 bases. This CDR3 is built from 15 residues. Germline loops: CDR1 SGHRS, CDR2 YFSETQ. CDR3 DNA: TGCGCCAGCACCCTGACTACGGGCTTCAAAGAGACCCAGTACTTC. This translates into CASTLTTGFKETQYF.